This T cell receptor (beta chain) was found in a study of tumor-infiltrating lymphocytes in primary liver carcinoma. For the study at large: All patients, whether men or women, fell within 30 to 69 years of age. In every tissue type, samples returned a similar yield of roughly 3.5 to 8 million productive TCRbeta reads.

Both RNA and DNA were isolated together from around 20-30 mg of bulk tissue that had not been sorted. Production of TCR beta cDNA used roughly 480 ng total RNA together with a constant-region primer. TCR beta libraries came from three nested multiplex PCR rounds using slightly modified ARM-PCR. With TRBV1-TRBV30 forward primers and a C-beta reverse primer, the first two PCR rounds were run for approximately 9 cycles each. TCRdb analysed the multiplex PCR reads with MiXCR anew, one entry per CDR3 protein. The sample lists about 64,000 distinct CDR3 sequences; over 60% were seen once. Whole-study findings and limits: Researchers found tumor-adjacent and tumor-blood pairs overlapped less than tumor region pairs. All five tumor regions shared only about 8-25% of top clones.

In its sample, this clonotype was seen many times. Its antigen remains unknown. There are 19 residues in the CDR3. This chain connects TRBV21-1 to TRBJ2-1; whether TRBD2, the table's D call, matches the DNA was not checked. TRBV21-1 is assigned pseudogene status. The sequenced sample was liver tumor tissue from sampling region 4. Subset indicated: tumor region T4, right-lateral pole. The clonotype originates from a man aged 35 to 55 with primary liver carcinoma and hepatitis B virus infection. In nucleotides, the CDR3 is TGTGCCAGCAGCCTTGAAGGGGCACTCCCCCGAAGCTCCTACAATGAGCAGTTCTTC. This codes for CASSLEGALPRSSYNEQFF.